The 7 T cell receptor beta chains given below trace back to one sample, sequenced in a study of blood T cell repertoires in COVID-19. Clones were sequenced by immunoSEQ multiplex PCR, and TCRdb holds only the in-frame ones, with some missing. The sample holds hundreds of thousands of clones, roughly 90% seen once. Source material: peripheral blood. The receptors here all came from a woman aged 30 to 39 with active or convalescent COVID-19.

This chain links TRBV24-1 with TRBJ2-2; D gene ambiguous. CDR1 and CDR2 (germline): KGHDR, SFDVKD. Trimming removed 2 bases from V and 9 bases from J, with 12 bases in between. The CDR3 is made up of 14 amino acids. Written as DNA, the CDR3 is TGTGCCACCAGTGATTCCGTGGGCTCCAGGGAGCTGTTTTTT. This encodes CATSDSVGSRELFF.

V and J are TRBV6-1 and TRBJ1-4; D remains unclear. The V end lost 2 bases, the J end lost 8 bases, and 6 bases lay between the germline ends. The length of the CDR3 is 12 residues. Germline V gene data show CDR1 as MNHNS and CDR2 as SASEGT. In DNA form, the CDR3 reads TGTGCCAGCAGTGAACCCTACGAAAAACTGTTTTTT. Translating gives CASSEPYEKLFF.

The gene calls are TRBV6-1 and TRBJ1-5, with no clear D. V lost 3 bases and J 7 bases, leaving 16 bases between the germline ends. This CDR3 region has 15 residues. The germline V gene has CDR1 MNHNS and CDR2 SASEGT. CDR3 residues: CASSDLRRTGQPQHF. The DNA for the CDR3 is TGTGCCAGCAGTGACCTTCGACGGACTGGCCAGCCCCAGCATTTT.

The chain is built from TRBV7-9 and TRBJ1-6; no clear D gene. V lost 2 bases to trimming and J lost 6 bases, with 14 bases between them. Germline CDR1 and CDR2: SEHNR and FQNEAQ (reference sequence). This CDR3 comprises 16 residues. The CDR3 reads CASSLNPGLANSPLHF. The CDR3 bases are TGTGCCAGCAGCTTAAACCCTGGACTGGCTAATTCACCCCTCCACTTT. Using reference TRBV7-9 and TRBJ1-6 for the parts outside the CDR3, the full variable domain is DTGVSQNPRHKITKRGQNVTFRCDPISEHNRLYWYRQTLGQGPEFLTYFQNEAQLEKSRLLSDRFSAERPKGSFSTLEIQRTEQGDSAMYLCASSLNPGLANSPLHFGNGTRLTVT.

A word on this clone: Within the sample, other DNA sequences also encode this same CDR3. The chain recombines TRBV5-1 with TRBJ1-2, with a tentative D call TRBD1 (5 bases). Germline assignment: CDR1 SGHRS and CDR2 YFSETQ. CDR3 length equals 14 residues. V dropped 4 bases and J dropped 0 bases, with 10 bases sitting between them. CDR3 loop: CASSLETANYGYTF. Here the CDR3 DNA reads TGCGCCAGCAGCCTGGAGACAGCTAACTATGGCTACACCTTC.

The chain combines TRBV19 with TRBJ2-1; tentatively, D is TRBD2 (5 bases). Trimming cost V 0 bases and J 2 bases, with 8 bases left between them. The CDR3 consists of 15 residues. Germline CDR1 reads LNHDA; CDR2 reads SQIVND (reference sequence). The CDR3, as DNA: TGTGCCAGTAGTATAGAAGGGAGCCCCTACAATGAGCAGTTCTTC. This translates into CASSIEGSPYNEQFF.

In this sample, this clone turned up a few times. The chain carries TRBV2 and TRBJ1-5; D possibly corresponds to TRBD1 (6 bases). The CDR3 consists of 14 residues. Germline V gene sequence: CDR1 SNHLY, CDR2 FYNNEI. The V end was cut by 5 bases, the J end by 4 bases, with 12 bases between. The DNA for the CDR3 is TGTGCCAGCAGTTGGGGACATTTAAATCAGCCCCAGCATTTT. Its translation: CASSWGHLNQPQHF.